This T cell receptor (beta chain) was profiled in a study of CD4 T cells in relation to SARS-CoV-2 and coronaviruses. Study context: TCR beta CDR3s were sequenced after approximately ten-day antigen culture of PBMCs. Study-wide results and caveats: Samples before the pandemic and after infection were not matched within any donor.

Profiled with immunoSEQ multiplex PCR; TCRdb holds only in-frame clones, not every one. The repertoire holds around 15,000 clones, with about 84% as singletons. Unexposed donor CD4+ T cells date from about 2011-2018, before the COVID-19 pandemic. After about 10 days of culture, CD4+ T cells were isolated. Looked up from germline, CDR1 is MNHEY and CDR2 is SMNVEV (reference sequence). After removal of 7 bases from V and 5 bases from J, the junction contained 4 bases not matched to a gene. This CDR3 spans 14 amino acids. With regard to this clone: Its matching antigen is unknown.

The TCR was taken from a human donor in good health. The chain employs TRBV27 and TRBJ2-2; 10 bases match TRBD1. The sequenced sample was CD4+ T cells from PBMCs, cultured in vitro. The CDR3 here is CASKWDRGTGELFF. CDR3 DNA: TGTGCCAGCAAGTGGGACAGGGGAACCGGGGAGCTGTTTTTT.